The 28 T cell receptor beta chains below all came from one sample that was sequenced in a study of cytomegalovirus exposure and HLA in healthy donors. Use of 60 Vbeta and 13 Jbeta primers characterized the PCR. The table came from immunoSEQ multiplex PCR; TCRdb's copy has only in-frame clones and leaves some out. The sample holds around 130,000 clones, about 85% seen once. Source material: PBMCs. Every receptor here comes from a boy under 18 in good health and CMV-seronegative.

The V call is TRBV15, the J call TRBJ2-3; 9 nucleotides line up with TRBD2. Germline assignment: CDR1 LNHNV and CDR2 YYDKDF (reference sequence). V lost 0 bases and J lost 5; bases outside the gene matches: 18. The CDR3 consists of 20 residues. The CDR3 loop reads CATSRDGIGVAGGPKDTQYF. Here the CDR3 DNA reads TGTGCCACCAGCAGAGATGGTATAGGCGTCGCGGGGGGGCCGAAAGATACGCAGTATTTT.

V is TRBV7-2 and J is TRBJ2-5; D perhaps matches TRBD2 (6 bases). This CDR3 has 15 amino acids. Germline lookup yields CDR1 SGHTA and CDR2 FQGNSA. V lost 4 bases, J lost 8 bases, and 20 bases lay in between. The CDR3 region is CASSWAGTVEGTQYF. CDR3 in DNA: TGTGCCAGCAGCTGGGCCGGGACTGTGGAGGGCACCCAGTACTTC.

The chain carries TRBV2 and TRBJ2-5, with 12 bases fitting TRBD2. V lost 2 bases, J lost 4 bases, and 11 bases stayed unmatched. Germline CDR1 and CDR2: SNHLY and FYNNEI. The CDR3 is made up of 18 amino acids. CDR3 DNA: TGTGCCAGCAGTGAATATCGTCTAGCGGGAGGGCAGGGAGAGACCCAGTACTTC. It specifies CASSEYRLAGGQGETQYF.

This clone was observed once. The genes are TRBV7-2 and TRBJ2-7; D gene uncertain. Trimming stripped 4 bases from V and 3 bases from J, with 16 bases between. CDR1 SGHTA and CDR2 FQGNSA come from the germline V gene. The CDR3 contains 15 residues. The CDR3 protein is CASSYYKMPNYEQYF. CDR3 coding DNA: TGTGCCAGCAGCTACTACAAAATGCCTAACTACGAGCAGTACTTC. Full variable domain (missing parts from reference TRBV7-2 and TRBJ2-7): GAGVSQSPSNKVTEKGKDVELRCDPISGHTALYWYRQSLGQGLEFLIYFQGNSAPDKSGLPSDRFSAERTGGSVSTLTIQRTQQEDSAVYLCASSYYKMPNYEQYFGPGTRLTVT.

This clone has a single count. The identical CDR3 is also encoded by other nucleotide sequences in the sample. This chain joins TRBV7-9 and TRBJ1-1; perhaps TRBD1 as D (6 bases). CDR3 size: 13 residues. The V gene's germline CDR1 is SEHNR and CDR2 FQNEAQ (reference sequence). Trimming cost V 4 bases and J 1 base, with 7 bases left between them. CDR3 nucleotide sequence: TGTGCCAGCAGCTCGGGACAGAACACTGAAGCTTTCTTT. It yields the protein CASSSGQNTEAFF.

The chain recombines TRBV2 with TRBJ1-1, with 9 bases matching TRBD1. The J segment lost 6 bases and the V segment lost 4 bases, leaving 3 bases of the junction unmatched. The CDR3 runs 13 residues. Germline CDR1 is SNHLY and CDR2 is FYNNEI. The CDR3, as DNA: TGTGCCAGCAGTGCGGGACAGGGATCTGAAGCTTTCTTT. Amino acid sequence: CASSAGQGSEAFF.

A single count supports this clone. The rearrangement links TRBV4-1 to TRBJ1-2; D is unresolved. The CDR3 sequence is 14 residues long. Per the germline V gene, CDR1 is MGHRA and CDR2 is YSYEKL. Between the trimmed V and J ends, which lost 1 base and 3 bases, there was a span of 9 bases. CDR3 loop: CASSQVGRDYGYTF. Written as DNA, the CDR3 is TGCGCCAGCAGCCAAGTGGGCCGCGACTATGGCTACACCTTC.

The genes are TRBV2 and TRBJ1-2; 7 nucleotides line up with TRBD1. The V and J ends lost 6 bases and 7 bases, in that order; junction bases with no gene match: 14. CDR3 length: 15 amino acids. From germline, CDR1 is SNHLY and CDR2 FYNNEI. Here the CDR3 reads CASSNPLRGAGGYTF. The CDR3 DNA reads TGTGCCAGCAGCAACCCCCTCAGGGGGGCTGGTGGCTACACCTTC.

CDR3 DNA sequence: TGTGCCAGCTCACTAACAGGCTCGACCGGGGAGCTGTTTTTT. It translates to CASSLTGSTGELFF. The chain links TRBV18 to TRBJ2-2, with a tentative D call TRBD1 (5 bases). The germline CDR1 and CDR2 sequences are KGHSH and LQKENI. V shed 4 bases and J shed 5 bases, with 11 bases lying between them. CDR3 length: 14 amino acids. Supplemented by reference TRBV18 and TRBJ2-2, the full variable domain reads NAGVMQNPRHLVRRRGQEARLRCSPMKGHSHVYWYRQLPEEGLKFMVYLQKENIIDESGMPKERFSAEFPKEGPSILRIQQVVRGDSAAYFCASSLTGSTGELFFGEGSRLTVL.

The chain links TRBV19 to TRBJ1-4; D possibly corresponds to TRBD1 (5 bases). The CDR3 has 15 amino acids. CDR1 and CDR2 (germline): LNHDA, SQIVND (reference sequence). Trimming left V 6 bases short and J 7 bases short, with 18 bases between. CDR3: CASRLQGQSGEKLFF. CDR3 nucleotides: TGTGCCAGTAGACTGCAAGGACAATCGGGTGAAAAACTGTTTTTT.

This clone was detected once. This chain connects TRBV30 to TRBJ2-2; 7 bases line up with TRBD2. The germline CDR1 and CDR2 sequences are GTSNPN and SVGIG (reference sequence). The CDR3 is made up of 17 amino acids. V lost 1 base to trimming and J lost 3 bases; unmatched junction nucleotides: 11. The CDR3 DNA sequence: TGTGCCTGGAGTGGAGGGAGGGGACTGTACGACACCGGGGAGCTGTTTTTT. This encodes CAWSGGRGLYDTGELFF. Together with reference TRBV30 and TRBJ2-2, the CDR3 gives the full variable domain: SQTIHQWPATLVQPVGSPLSLECTVEGTSNPNLYWYRQAAGRGLQLLFYSVGIGQISSEVPQNLSASRPQDRQFILSSKKLLLSDSGFYLCAWSGGRGLYDTGELFFGEGSRLTVL.

The rearrangement joins TRBV7-2 to TRBJ2-5; the match to TRBD2 covers 8 bases. V dropped 11 bases and J dropped 5; count of bases not matched to a gene: 10. Germline assignment: CDR1 SGHTA and CDR2 FQGNSA. CDR3 length: 13 residues. The CDR3: CASEAGVGETQYF. CDR3 in DNA: TGTGCCTCGGAAGCGGGAGTCGGGGAGACCCAGTACTTC.

The chain is built from TRBV10-2 and TRBJ1-5, with a possible D match to TRBD1 (5 bases). This CDR3 spans 16 amino acids. Looked up from germline, CDR1 is WSHSY and CDR2 is SAAADI. Trimming shortened V by 1 base and J by 0 bases, and 10 bases separated the two germline ends. This chain's CDR3 is CASSEFGGASNQPQHF. CDR3 DNA: TGCGCCAGCAGTGAGTTTGGAGGGGCTAGCAATCAGCCCCAGCATTTT.

The gene calls are TRBV2 and TRBJ2-7; 8 nucleotides align to TRBD2. This CDR3 spans 12 amino acids. V was clipped by 6 bases and J by 11 bases; unmatched bases: 9. Per germline, CDR1 SNHLY and CDR2 FYNNEI. The CDR3 region has the DNA TGTGCCAGCAGAGACACCGGGACTAGAAAGTACTTC. Translation: CASRDTGTRKYF.

The chain joins TRBV4-3 to TRBJ2-7; 7 bases line up with TRBD2. Trimming took 0 bases from V and 2 from J; bases not matched to a gene: 7. Germline-derived CDR1 and CDR2 are LGHNA and YSLEER. The CDR3 consists of 16 residues. CDR3 sequence (DNA): TGCGCCAGCAGCCAAGATGCCGGGACTATTACCTACGAGCAGTACTTC. This codes for CASSQDAGTITYEQYF.

This clone was seen a handful of times. The rearrangement uses TRBV6-1 and TRBJ1-1; possible D gene TRBD1, 5 bases. CDR1 MNHNS and CDR2 SASEGT come from the germline V gene. The V gene lost 11 bases and the J gene lost 10 bases, with 29 bases spanning the gap. The CDR3 extends over 15 amino acids. The CDR3 spells CAVTGDLQRNLVAFF. The CDR3 bases are TGTGCCGTCACAGGTGACCTCCAGAGGAATTTGGTAGCTTTCTTT.

The chain employs TRBV7-9 and TRBJ1-1, with a tentative D call TRBD1 (6 bases). The CDR3 runs 14 residues. The ends were cut back, 5 bases at V and 4 bases at J, with 14 bases in the middle. Looked up from germline, CDR1 is SEHNR and CDR2 is FQNEAQ (reference sequence). CDR3 amino acids: CASSATGSGTEAFF. Here the CDR3 DNA reads TGTGCCAGCAGCGCCACAGGGTCGGGCACTGAAGCTTTCTTT.

This chain links TRBV25-1 with TRBJ1-6; 7 bases are a match to TRBD1. CDR1 MGHDK and CDR2 SYGVNS come from the germline V gene. With V trimmed by 7 bases and J by 7 bases, 10 bases remained unmatched. The CDR3 is 15 amino acids. CDR3 bases: TGTGCCAGCACCGAACCCGACAGGGCAAATTCACCCCTCCACTTT. Protein: CASTEPDRANSPLHF.

The V gene is TRBV7-3, the J gene TRBJ2-7, with TRBD1 matching 7 bases. This CDR3 has 15 amino acids. The germline gives CDR1 SGHTA, CDR2 FQGTGA. Unmatched junction bases numbered 7, after V lost 2 bases and J lost 3 bases. For the CDR3, the DNA is TGTGCCAGCAGCTTAGGGACAGAAGCAGTCTACGAGCAGTACTTC. It codes for CASSLGTEAVYEQYF.

This chain joins TRBV12-5 and TRBJ2-3; a possible D gene is TRBD2 (6 bases). CDR1 and CDR2 from the germline V gene are LGHNT and FRNRAP. V dropped 4 bases and J dropped 5 bases, with 13 bases sitting between them. The CDR3 extends over 14 amino acids. The CDR3 loop is CASGSGTLGDTQYF. The CDR3, as DNA: TGTGCTAGTGGTTCTGGGACTCTCGGAGATACGCAGTATTTT.

This clone was counted only a few times. The rearrangement links TRBV6-5 to TRBJ1-2, with 10 bases identical to TRBD1. Germline CDR1 MNHEY, CDR2 SVGAGI. The CDR3 consists of 15 residues. J lost 6 bases, V lost 5 bases, and 9 bases had no gene match. The CDR3 DNA follows: TGTGCCAGCAGTCACCGGGACAGGGGCTTGAATGGCTACACCTTC. It specifies CASSHRDRGLNGYTF.

The chain carries TRBV29-1 and TRBJ2-1; D is perhaps TRBD1 (5 bases). V lost 7 bases and J 0 bases, leaving 10 bases between the germline ends. The length of the CDR3 is 13 residues. In germline, CDR1 is SQVTM, CDR2 ANQGSEA. The CDR3 reads CSARQNSYNEQFF. The CDR3 DNA is TGCAGCGCCCGACAGAACTCCTACAATGAGCAGTTCTTC.

This clone was picked up one time. The chain recombines TRBV18 with TRBJ2-3; TRBD1 matches at 11 bases. V was clipped by 4 bases and J by 4 bases; unmatched bases: 7. The germline CDR1 and CDR2 sequences are KGHSH and LQKENI. The CDR3 spans 16 residues. The DNA for the CDR3 is TGTGCCAGCTCACTGAACGGACAGGGGGCATCAGATACGCAGTATTTT. It specifies CASSLNGQGASDTQYF.

The CDR3 region is CASSLFVSGNYGYTF. The CDR3, as DNA: TGTGCCAGCAGCTTGTTCGTCTCGGGAAACTATGGCTACACCTTC. The chain is built from TRBV5-6 and TRBJ1-2; D uncertain. This CDR3 is 15 amino acids long. The germline V gene has CDR1 SGHDT and CDR2 YYEEEE. V was cut by 1 base and J by 2 bases, with 12 bases left in between.

This chain connects TRBV19 to TRBJ2-7; 10 bases map to TRBD2. This CDR3 spans 14 amino acids. Losses at the gene ends were 4 bases for V and 1 base for J; bases not matched to a gene: 1. Looked up from germline, CDR1 is LNHDA and CDR2 is SQIVND (reference sequence). The CDR3 DNA reads as TGTGCCAGTAGTACAGCGGGAGGGTCCTACGAGCAGTACTTC. This translates into CASSTAGGSYEQYF.

This chain uses TRBV7-8 with TRBJ2-1; perhaps TRBD2 as D (7 bases). Per the germline V gene, CDR1 is SGHVS and CDR2 is FQNEAQ. The CDR3 sequence is 15 residues long. V was shortened by 0 bases and J by 6 bases, with 12 bases between the two germline ends. CDR3 bases: TGTGCCAGCAGCTTAGCGCGGGGGCTTGGCAATGAGCAGTTCTTC. It specifies CASSLARGLGNEQFF.

The sample holds a few counts of this clone. The V gene is TRBV7-8, the J gene TRBJ1-2; no firm D call. Germline lookup yields CDR1 SGHVS and CDR2 FQNEAQ. V gave up 1 base and J gave up 4 bases, with 7 bases separating them. The CDR3 consists of 13 residues. The CDR3 DNA is TGTGCCAGCAGCTTAGATCCGGGCTATGGCTACACCTTC. Translation gives CASSLDPGYGYTF.

The chain recombines TRBV5-1 with TRBJ1-4; D is uncertain. Trimming cost V 0 bases and J 3 bases, with 9 bases left between them. The CDR3 totals 15 residues. Per the germline V gene, CDR1 is SGHRS and CDR2 is YFSETQ. CDR3 protein: CASSLDGVANEKLFF. The CDR3 DNA sequence: TGCGCCAGCAGCTTGGACGGTGTCGCTAATGAAAAACTGTTTTTT.